The following is a T cell receptor (beta chain) sequence with its context. The data derive from a study of blood T cell repertoires in COVID-19. Authors' methods: The authors estimated nucleated cell counts from reference gene primer amplification. Profiling relied on immunoSEQ multiplex PCR, and the TCRdb table lists in-frame clones only, not all of them. That table furnishes V, J and clone size, whereas the DNA furnished D and trimming. This sample has about 99,000 clones; more than 65% occur once, and the top ten carry roughly 18%. The germline V gene has CDR1 SGHRS and CDR2 YFSETQ. V was shortened by 2 bases and J by 5 bases, with 16 bases between the two germline ends. The CDR3 covers 15 residues.

This TCR came from an elderly woman with active or convalescent COVID-19. The sequenced sample consisted of peripheral blood. The chain has TRBV5-1 and TRBJ2-5; the D is unclear. The CDR3 DNA reads TGCGCCAGCAGCTTTGACACAACGGTCCAGGAGACCCAGTACTTC. It is translated as CASSFDTTVQETQYF.